Below, 17 T cell receptor beta chains from the same sample are listed, as sequenced in a study of T cell responses to AZD1222 COVID-19 vaccine (dated by TCRdb to 2020 to 2022). The protocol used for the library was the immunoSEQ multiplex PCR assay. Not all clones reach the TCRdb copy of this immuneACCESS table, which keeps in-frame sequences only. Checked studies attribute under half of the gap to unresolved V genes and leave the rest unexplained. In all, the sample holds 150,000 to 200,000 clones, and 90% to 95% of those were seen once. Under 1.5% of the sample lies in the top ten. The time point tag for this specimen amounts to: about 28 days (+/-7) after the second vaccine dose. Specimen: peripheral blood, collected 28 days after the second AZD1222 dose. The receptors stem from an adult who received the AZD1222 COVID-19 vaccine.

The chain has TRBV6-5 and TRBJ2-7; a possible D gene is TRBD1 (5 bases). The CDR3 sequence is 13 residues long. Trimming pared 6 bases from V and 0 bases from J, leaving 9 bases between. Germline V gene sequence: CDR1 MNHEY, CDR2 SVGAGI. The CDR3 region is CASSRQSSYEQYF. The CDR3 DNA reads as TGTGCCAGCAGCCGACAGAGCTCCTACGAGCAGTACTTC.

The V and J genes are TRBV10-3 and TRBJ1-2, with D maybe TRBD1 (6 bases). The CDR3 totals 17 residues. V was pared by 2 bases and J by 2 bases, with 18 bases between. Germline CDR1 is ENHRY and CDR2 is SYGVKD. The CDR3 sequence is CAISENTRGVKNYGYTF. In nucleotides, the CDR3 is TGTGCCATCAGTGAGAATACCAGGGGAGTAAAGAACTATGGCTACACCTTC.

This CDR3 reads CASTPSGGPSTDTQYF. For the CDR3, the DNA is TGTGCCAGCACACCAAGCGGGGGCCCCAGCACAGATACGCAGTATTTT. V and J are TRBV7-9 and TRBJ2-3, with 8 bases fitting TRBD2. This CDR3 is built from 16 residues. Per germline, CDR1 SEHNR and CDR2 FQNEAQ (reference sequence). J gave up 0 bases and V 7 bases, and 9 bases lay outside the gene matches. The whole variable domain, filled in from reference TRBV7-9 and TRBJ2-3, reads DTGVSQNPRHKITKRGQNVTFRCDPISEHNRLYWYRQTLGQGPEFLTYFQNEAQLEKSRLLSDRFSAERPKGSFSTLEIQRTEQGDSAMYLCASTPSGGPSTDTQYFGPGTRLTVL.

This clone occurred once. The CDR3: CASSSLRPGSSYNEQFF. As DNA, the CDR3 is TGTGCCAGCAGCTCACTCCGCCCAGGGAGCTCCTACAATGAGCAGTTCTTC. J is TRBJ2-1 and V is TRBV9; D possibly uses TRBD1 or TRBD2 (5 bases each). Deletions cut 4 bases from V and 0 bases from J, with 17 bases between. CDR1 SGDLS and CDR2 YYNGEE come from the germline V gene. This CDR3 comprises 17 residues.

The chain recombines TRBV6-2 or TRBV6-3 with TRBJ1-5, with D unclear. Trimming took off 2 bases at V and 0 bases at J, with 8 bases between the two ends. This CDR3 region has 15 residues. The V gene's germline CDR1 is MNHEY and CDR2 SVGEGT. CDR3 sequence (DNA): TGTGCCAGCAGTTACCCTCCGTATAGCAATCAGCCCCAGCATTTT. It specifies CASSYPPYSNQPQHF.

This clone showed up just a few times. The genes are TRBV11-2 and TRBJ2-7, with D perhaps matching TRBD1 (6 bases). Germline V gene lookup returns CDR1 SGHAT and CDR2 FQNNGV. The CDR3 covers 16 residues. V was cut by 1 base and J by 3 bases, with 16 bases left in between. The CDR3 region has the DNA TGTGCCAGCAGCTTAGCCCAACAGGGTCTAAGCTACGAGCAGTACTTC. This gives the protein CASSLAQQGLSYEQYF.

This chain connects TRBV6-2 or TRBV6-3 to TRBJ1-1, with 9 bases identical to TRBD1. CDR1 and CDR2 from the germline V gene are MNHEY and SVGEGT. Trimming cost V 6 bases and J 3 bases; bases outside gene matches: 8. CDR3 length equals 15 residues. The CDR3, as DNA: TGTGCCAGCAGCCCCGACAGGGGGGTCGACACTGAAGCTTTCTTT. This encodes CASSPDRGVDTEAFF.

V gene TRBV7-9 combines with J gene TRBJ1-1; no clear D gene. This CDR3 contains 13 residues. Deletions cut 1 base from V and 3 bases from J, with 6 bases between. Germline V gene lookup returns CDR1 SEHNR and CDR2 FQNEAQ (reference sequence). CDR3 loop: CASSLGIDTEAFF. CDR3 in DNA: TGTGCCAGCAGCTTAGGAATTGACACTGAAGCTTTCTTT.

This clone has only one observation. The gene calls are TRBV24-1 and TRBJ2-7, with TRBD1 matching over 8 bases. CDR1 and CDR2 from the germline V gene are KGHDR and SFDVKD. The trim removed 4 bases at V and 2 bases at J, leaving 9 bases unmatched. This CDR3 is 16 amino acids long. Here the CDR3 reads CATSESRDRKPYEQYF. In DNA, the CDR3 is TGTGCCACCAGTGAAAGCCGGGACAGGAAACCCTACGAGCAGTACTTC.

This clone turned up a few times. The genes are TRBV4-2 and TRBJ2-7; D may be TRBD1 (5 bases). The CDR3 runs to 13 residues. V shed 1 base and J shed 2 bases, with 6 bases lying between them. Germline CDR1 and CDR2: LGHNA and YNFKEQ. Here the CDR3 reads CASSQGGPYEQYF. The CDR3 nucleotides are TGTGCCAGCAGCCAAGGGGGCCCCTACGAGCAGTACTTC.

The V call is TRBV3-1 (or the pseudogene TRBV3-2), the J call TRBJ1-5; TRBD1 matches at 9 bases. Germline lookup yields CDR1 LGHDT and CDR2 YNNKEL (reference sequence). The CDR3 extends over 15 amino acids. Trimming took 4 bases from V and 6 from J; bases not matched to a gene: 7. The CDR3 coding sequence is TGTGCCAGCAGCCCCATACAGGGGGCAGGTCAGCCCCAGCATTTT. This sequence encodes CASSPIQGAGQPQHF.

This rearrangement joins TRBV10-3 to TRBJ2-5; 8 bases are shared with TRBD1. Losses at the gene ends were 0 bases for V and 5 bases for J; bases not matched to a gene: 11. This CDR3 is built from 17 residues. Germline CDR1 ENHRY, CDR2 SYGVKD. The CDR3 is CAISESAGGAPVETQYF. The CDR3 nucleotides are TGTGCCATCAGTGAGTCCGCAGGGGGCGCGCCCGTGGAGACCCAGTACTTC.

The chain employs TRBV7-9 and TRBJ1-1; TRBD1 might be the D (5 bases). Germline loops: CDR1 SEHNR, CDR2 FQNEAQ (reference sequence). Trimming took off 5 bases at V and 3 bases at J, with 13 bases between the two ends. This CDR3 has 14 residues. For the CDR3, the DNA is TGTGCCAGCAGCCCGGCGTTAGGGGACACTGAAGCTTTCTTT. Residues: CASSPALGDTEAFF.

This clone has just a few counts. The rearrangement joins TRBV5-6 to TRBJ1-1; D unresolved. V lost 3 bases, J lost 5 bases, and 11 bases lay in between. CDR3 length: 13 amino acids. Germline V gene data show CDR1 as SGHDT and CDR2 as YYEEEE. The CDR3 is CASSSWSPTEAFF. The DNA of the CDR3 is TGTGCCAGCAGCTCCTGGTCTCCGACTGAAGCTTTCTTT.

The CDR3 DNA is TGTGCCAGTAGTACCTCAGCCAGGGCAGGTTACGAGCAGTACTTC. Residues: CASSTSARAGYEQYF. The V call is TRBV19, the J call TRBJ2-7, with D tentatively TRBD1 (5 bases). The CDR3 consists of 15 residues. V was clipped by 4 bases and J by 4 bases, with 17 bases between them. Germline assignment: CDR1 LNHDA and CDR2 SQIVND (reference sequence).

This chain uses TRBV19 with TRBJ2-3, with a weak D call TRBD2 (7 bases). V dropped 4 bases and J dropped 4 bases, with 15 bases sitting between them. The germline CDR1 and CDR2 sequences are LNHDA and SQIVND (reference sequence). CDR3 length equals 15 residues. The CDR3 DNA reads as TGTGCCAGTAGTACCTCGGGGGGCTCGGCAGATACGCAGTATTTT. It specifies CASSTSGGSADTQYF.

The chain is built from TRBV21-1 and TRBJ1-2; the D segment call TRBD1 is taken from the table without a DNA check. TRBV21-1 counts as a pseudogene. The CDR3 spans 17 residues. CDR3 DNA sequence: TGTGCCAGCAGCTCAGAGGACAGACAACCACGTAACTATGGCTACACCTTC. Amino acid sequence: CASSSEDRQPRNYGYTF.